Below, 16 T cell receptor beta chains from the same sample are listed, as sequenced in a study of cytomegalovirus exposure and HLA in healthy donors. Primers included in the PCR were 60 Vbeta and 13 Jbeta primers. The table came from immunoSEQ multiplex PCR; TCRdb's copy has only in-frame clones and leaves some out. The top ten clones hold 13% of a sample with 150,000 or so clones, roughly three quarters of them seen once. The material sequenced was PBMCs. These receptors were obtained from a man in his thirties or forties in good health and CMV-seropositive.

The chain joins TRBV5-4 to TRBJ2-7; 8 positions match TRBD1. Germline trimming cut 3 bases from V and 6 bases from J; bases unmatched to any gene: 8. Germline V gene lookup returns CDR1 SGHNT and CDR2 YYREEE (reference sequence). The CDR3 has 14 amino acids. CDR3 sequence reads: CASSSPGQAFEQYF. CDR3 sequence (DNA): TGTGCCAGCAGCTCACCGGGACAGGCCTTCGAGCAGTACTTC. The whole variable domain, filled in from reference TRBV5-4 and TRBJ2-7, reads ETGVTQSPTHLIKTRGQQVTLRCSSQSGHNTVSWYQQALGQGPQFIFQYYREEENGRGNFPPRFSGLQFPNYSSELNVNALELDDSALYLCASSSPGQAFEQYFGPGTRLTVT.

The chain is built from TRBV19 and TRBJ2-7, with a tentative D call TRBD1 (6 bases). Germline assignment: CDR1 LNHDA and CDR2 SQIVND (reference sequence). The V and J ends lost 5 bases and 0 bases respectively, with 8 bases between them. This CDR3 has 13 amino acids. The CDR3 region is CASSAGASYEQYF. The CDR3 coding sequence is TGTGCCAGTAGTGCAGGGGCCTCCTACGAGCAGTACTTC.

This chain connects TRBV19 to TRBJ2-7; 7 bases are shared with TRBD1. The germline V gene has CDR1 LNHDA and CDR2 SQIVND (reference sequence). The CDR3 extends over 12 amino acids. V shed 3 bases, J shed 5 bases, and the junction held 1 base outside the gene matches. The CDR3 sequence: CASSIQGDEQYF. CDR3 DNA sequence: TGTGCCAGTAGTATTCAGGGGGACGAGCAGTACTTC.

This clone was counted once. The chain employs TRBV29-1 and TRBJ2-5; 7 bases line up with TRBD2. Trimming took 7 bases from V and 4 from J; bases not matched to a gene: 9. The germline gives CDR1 SQVTM, CDR2 ANQGSEA. The CDR3 runs to 13 residues. DNA of the CDR3: TGCAGCGGAGCGAGGGGCGGGAGAGAGACCCAGTACTTC. Translated: CSGARGGRETQYF.

The chain couples TRBV4-2 to TRBJ2-2; tentatively, D is TRBD1 (6 bases). The CDR3 runs to 16 residues. Germline V gene sequence: CDR1 LGHNA, CDR2 YNFKEQ. With 1 base removed from V and 4 bases from J, the gap between germline ends came to 13 bases. The CDR3 sequence is CASSQVQGEATGELFF. The CDR3 DNA sequence: TGTGCCAGCAGCCAAGTACAGGGAGAGGCCACCGGGGAGCTGTTTTTT.

This chain connects TRBV21-1 to TRBJ1-5; the D call in the table, TRBD1, was not verified against the DNA. TRBV21-1 is described as a pseudogene. The CDR3 is 18 residues long. The CDR3 is CASSIGTGGGFGNQPQHF. The DNA of the CDR3 is TGTGCCAGCAGCATTGGGACAGGGGGCGGTTTTGGCAATCAGCCCCAGCATTTT.

This sequence joins TRBV20-1 and TRBJ1-1; D gene unclear. The V and J ends lost 7 bases and 1 base respectively, with 7 bases between them. CDR1 is DFQATT, CDR2 SNEGSKA, per germline (reference sequence). The CDR3 is 11 amino acids. The CDR3 bases are TGCAGTGGTTGGAGGAACACTGAAGCTTTCTTT. This sequence encodes CSGWRNTEAFF.

The chain carries TRBV28 and TRBJ2-1; D is perhaps TRBD2 (5 bases). The CDR3 is 15 amino acids. V was clipped by 3 bases and J by 6 bases, with 15 bases between them. Germline loops: CDR1 MDHEN, CDR2 SYDVKM. The CDR3 bases are TGTGCCAGCAGTTTTGGGAGAGATCAGAGCAATGAGCAGTTCTTC. This encodes CASSFGRDQSNEQFF.

The chain carries TRBV19 and TRBJ1-5; the D gene is possibly TRBD1 (5 bases). Germline loops: CDR1 LNHDA, CDR2 SQIVND (reference sequence). V lost 5 bases and J lost 7, with 15 bases in between. This CDR3 has 14 residues. The CDR3 protein is CASSPRRGGQPQHF. As DNA, the CDR3 is TGTGCCAGTAGTCCGCGGCGGGGCGGCCAGCCCCAGCATTTT.

The chain employs TRBV19 and TRBJ2-1; D uncertain. V lost 1 base to trimming and J lost 7 bases, with 11 bases between them. The length of the CDR3 is 14 residues. Per germline, CDR1 LNHDA and CDR2 SQIVND (reference sequence). CDR3 nucleotide sequence: TGTGCCAGTAGTATAGTTGGCCGGAGTAATGAGCAGTTCTTC. Translated: CASSIVGRSNEQFF.

As to this clone: The junction and the germline gene differ at one end; a read error may be behind it. The J gene is TRBJ2-1, the V gene TRBV11-2; 11 nucleotides agree with TRBD2. CDR1 is SGHAT and CDR2 is FQNNGV in the germline V gene. This CDR3 region has 15 residues. CDR3 bases: TGTGCCAGCACCTTAGCGGGAGGGCGGGTGAATGAGCAGTTCTTC. This gives the protein CASTLAGGRVNEQFF.

V usage is TRBV2 and J usage is TRBJ2-2, with D perhaps matching TRBD2 (5 bases). V lost 1 base and J lost 4, with 7 bases in between. CDR1 SNHLY and CDR2 FYNNEI come from the germline V gene. The CDR3 sequence is 14 residues long. In DNA, the CDR3 is TGTGCCAGCAGTGAAGTGGGGAGCACCGGGGAGCTGTTTTTT. This translates into CASSEVGSTGELFF.

V gene TRBV7-9 combines with J gene TRBJ1-3, with 8 bases lining up with TRBD1. The CDR3 is made up of 15 amino acids. Trimming took 4 bases from V and 0 from J; bases not matched to a gene: 2. Germline CDR1 SEHNR, CDR2 FQNEAQ (reference sequence). The CDR3 sequence is CASSSTGGSGNTIYF. The CDR3 DNA reads TGTGCCAGCAGCTCCACAGGGGGCTCTGGAAACACCATATATTTT.

This sequence joins TRBV2 and TRBJ2-7; 8 bases fit TRBD1. The junction had 1 base not matched to a gene; V was cut back by 5 bases and J by 4 bases. The germline gives CDR1 SNHLY, CDR2 FYNNEI. This CDR3 has 12 residues. The DNA of the CDR3 is TGTGCCAGCAGTACAGGGGGTTACGAGCAGTACTTC. Translation gives CASSTGGYEQYF.

This chain connects TRBV28 to TRBJ2-7, with D uncertain. The germline V and J ends were trimmed by 3 bases and 4 bases, with 10 bases remaining between them. The CDR3 length is 13 residues. Germline-derived CDR1 and CDR2 are MDHEN and SYDVKM. The CDR3 DNA reads as TGTGCCAGCAGTTTGATGGAGAATTACGAGCAGTACTTC. Translated: CASSLMENYEQYF.

CDR3 region: CASSRQGVSYEQYF. The CDR3 coding sequence is TGTGCCAGCAGCCGACAGGGGGTCTCCTACGAGCAGTACTTC. The V gene is TRBV6-6, the J gene TRBJ2-7; 9 bases map to TRBD1. The junction had 3 bases not matched to a gene; V was cut back by 6 bases and J by 0 bases. This CDR3 contains 14 residues. Germline V gene lookup returns CDR1 MNHNY and CDR2 SVGAGI (reference sequence).